These 23 T cell receptor beta chains were sequenced from one sample in a study of cytomegalovirus exposure and HLA in healthy donors (dated by TCRdb to 2016 to 2017). Libraries came from the immunoSEQ multiplex PCR assay. For the multiplex PCR, a mixture combining 60 forward primers for TCR Vbeta segments and 13 reverse primers for TCR Jbeta segments was used. Entries here come from immuneACCESS through TCRdb and include only in-frame sequences with V and J called. Some clones fail to appear in such tables; in the studies checked, an unresolved V gene covers under half of the shortfall, and the cause of the remainder is unknown. For this sample there are about 120,000 clones; roughly a tenth appear just once. The ten top clones hold around 3% of the sample. Sequenced: PBMCs. The receptors were sampled from a man aged 25 to 40 in good health and CMV-seronegative.

V is TRBV4-1 and J is TRBJ2-7; tentatively, D is TRBD2 (5 bases). The CDR3 runs to 15 residues. Trimming shortened V by 0 bases and J by 0 bases, and 9 bases separated the two germline ends. Germline-derived CDR1 and CDR2 are MGHRA and YSYEKL. The CDR3 DNA sequence: TGCGCCAGCAGCCAAGATACGGGGAGCTCCTACGAGCAGTACTTC. It yields the protein CASSQDTGSSYEQYF.

This clone appeared a few times. V usage is TRBV7-9 and J usage is TRBJ2-5; D is unclear. CDR3 length: 13 residues. The V gene's germline CDR1 is SEHNR and CDR2 FQNEAQ (reference sequence). The V gene lost 5 bases and the J gene lost 3 bases, with 10 bases spanning the gap. CDR3 coding DNA: TGTGCCAGCAGCCCCGACTTAGAAGAGACCCAGTACTTC. This gives the protein CASSPDLEETQYF.

This clone has a handful of counts. V is TRBV5-1 and J is TRBJ2-7; 9 nucleotides align to TRBD1. The germline V gene encodes CDR1 SGHRS and CDR2 YFSETQ. The CDR3 has 16 amino acids. V shed 2 bases, J shed 3 bases, and the junction held 9 bases outside the gene matches. CDR3 residues: CASSFTWTGQGYEQYF. The CDR3 region has the DNA TGCGCCAGCAGCTTCACTTGGACGGGACAGGGCTACGAGCAGTACTTC. The full variable domain, in which reference TRBV5-1 and TRBJ2-7 provide the parts outside the CDR3, is KAGVTQTPRYLIKTRGQQVTLSCSPISGHRSVSWYQQTPGQGLQFLFEYFSETQRNKGNFPGRFSGRQFSNSRSEMNVSTLELGDSALYLCASSFTWTGQGYEQYFGPGTRLTVT.

This clone has just a few counts. The J gene is TRBJ2-7, the V gene TRBV9, with 10 bases identical to TRBD2. Germline V CDR1 and CDR2: SGDLS, YYNGEE. The length of the CDR3 is 16 residues. The trim removed 5 bases at V and 0 bases at J, leaving 8 bases unmatched. The CDR3 region has the DNA TGTGCCAGCAGTGCAAGTGGACTAGCGGCCTCCTACGAGCAGTACTTC. It specifies CASSASGLAASYEQYF.

V gene TRBV11-3 combines with J gene TRBJ2-5; maybe TRBD1 (5 bases). The CDR3 is made up of 16 amino acids. Trimming left V 4 bases short and J 0 bases short, with 15 bases between. Per germline, CDR1 SGHNT and CDR2 YENEEA. CDR3 DNA sequence: TGTGCCAGCAGCTCCTACAGGACAACGTACCAAGAGACCCAGTACTTC. It is translated as CASSSYRTTYQETQYF.

This chain joins TRBV5-4 and TRBJ1-2; D is uncertain. This CDR3 has 14 residues. The germline V gene has CDR1 SGHNT and CDR2 YYREEE (reference sequence). Trimming stripped 0 bases from V and 3 bases from J, with 9 bases between. The CDR3 reads CASSLGGNYYGYTF. CDR3 in DNA: TGTGCCAGCAGCTTGGGAGGAAACTACTATGGCTACACCTTC.

This rearrangement joins TRBV30 to TRBJ1-1; D may be TRBD1 (6 bases). Germline CDR1 reads GTSNPN; CDR2 reads SVGIG (reference sequence). With 2 bases removed from V and 3 bases from J, the gap between germline ends came to 13 bases. The CDR3 consists of 14 residues. DNA for the CDR3: TGTGCCTGGAGTCCTCCGGACAGTTACACTGAAGCTTTCTTT. Translated: CAWSPPDSYTEAFF.

Only a few counts were recorded for this clone. The genes are TRBV11-3 and TRBJ2-7; a weak D match, TRBD1 (6 bases). The V end was cut by 1 base, the J end by 7 bases, with 11 bases between. The CDR3 spans 13 residues. Looked up from germline, CDR1 is SGHNT and CDR2 is YENEEA. The DNA for the CDR3 is TGTGCCAGCAGCTTAGGGCGCCAGGGGGAGCAGTACTTC. Protein sequence: CASSLGRQGEQYF.

This chain joins TRBV19 and TRBJ2-5, with 11 bases fitting TRBD2. The end of the DNA aligns better with TRBJ2-7, so the J call may be wrong. The CDR3 contains 15 residues. The germline CDR1 and CDR2 sequences are LNHDA and SQIVND (reference sequence). DNA of the CDR3: TGTGCCAGTAGCCTGACTAGCGGGGCGTTCTACGAGCAGTACTTC. It yields the protein CASSLTSGAFYEQYF.

This clone was picked up a small number of times. The genes are TRBV7-3 and TRBJ2-1; 8 bases map to TRBD2. CDR1 is SGHTA, CDR2 FQGTGA, per germline. V lost 2 bases to trimming and J lost 8 bases; unmatched junction nucleotides: 8. The CDR3 spans 15 residues. CDR3: CASSLAGGGRDEQFF. CDR3 nucleotide sequence: TGTGCCAGCAGCTTAGCGGGAGGTGGGCGCGATGAGCAGTTCTTC.

This clone has a handful of counts. The J gene is TRBJ2-2, the V gene TRBV9; 10 nucleotides match TRBD2. The CDR3 runs 15 residues. V lost 4 bases and J lost 4; bases outside the gene matches: 4. Germline V gene lookup returns CDR1 SGDLS and CDR2 YYNGEE. The CDR3 DNA follows: TGTGCCAGCAGCTCAAGACTAGCGGGCACCGGGGAGCTGTTTTTT. Translated: CASSSRLAGTGELFF.

This clone was recorded a few times. The V gene is TRBV4-1, the J gene TRBJ2-1; 8 bases are shared with TRBD2. Germline V gives CDR1 MGHRA, CDR2 YSYEKL. The CDR3 extends over 17 amino acids. Trimming removed 1 base from V and 3 bases from J; junction bases left unmatched: 8. CDR3 in DNA: TGCGCCAGCAGCCAAGGATCCAGCGGGGGAGTCTACAATGAGCAGTTCTTC. This codes for CASSQGSSGGVYNEQFF.

This clone was seen a few times. V usage is TRBV7-9 and J usage is TRBJ2-5; TRBD2 is a possible D gene (6 bases). CDR3 length: 15 amino acids. Germline lookup yields CDR1 SEHNR and CDR2 FQNEAQ (reference sequence). V shed 5 bases and J shed 1 base, with 14 bases lying between them. The CDR3 DNA is TGTGCCAGCAGCCCCTCCGGGAGTTCCCAAGAGACCCAGTACTTC. It translates to CASSPSGSSQETQYF.

This clone was counted a few times. V gene TRBV7-2 combines with J gene TRBJ1-5; maybe TRBD1 (5 bases). Trimming removed 7 bases from V and 0 bases from J, with 16 bases in between. This CDR3 comprises 16 residues. Looked up from germline, CDR1 is SGHTA and CDR2 is FQGNSA. The CDR3: CASKLGHAYSNQPQHF. The CDR3 nucleotides are TGTGCCAGCAAGCTAGGACATGCCTATAGCAATCAGCCCCAGCATTTT.

The rearrangement joins TRBV5-1 to TRBJ1-1; maybe TRBD1 (6 bases). V gave up 5 bases and J gave up 5 bases, with 16 bases separating them. The V gene's germline CDR1 is SGHRS and CDR2 YFSETQ. CDR3 length: 14 amino acids. The CDR3 sequence is CASRVGSGVTEAFF. In DNA form, the CDR3 reads TGCGCCAGCAGAGTTGGGTCAGGGGTGACTGAAGCTTTCTTT. The entire variable domain, with the rest obtained from reference TRBV5-1 and TRBJ1-1, is as follows: KAGVTQTPRYLIKTRGQQVTLSCSPISGHRSVSWYQQTPGQGLQFLFEYFSETQRNKGNFPGRFSGRQFSNSRSEMNVSTLELGDSALYLCASRVGSGVTEAFFGQGTRLTVV.

The chain combines TRBV2 with TRBJ1-1; 8 positions match TRBD1. Germline trimming cut 8 bases from V and 1 base from J; bases unmatched to any gene: 3. The length of the CDR3 is 13 residues. CDR1 and CDR2 (germline): SNHLY, FYNNEI. The CDR3 DNA follows: TGTGCCAGCGGCGGACAGGGGAACACTGAAGCTTTCTTT. Translating gives CASGGQGNTEAFF.

This clone appeared a few times. The chain is built from TRBV4-1 and TRBJ1-4; D perhaps matches TRBD1 (5 bases). Trimming shortened V by 1 base and J by 2 bases, and 11 bases separated the two germline ends. The length of the CDR3 is 16 residues. CDR1 is MGHRA and CDR2 is YSYEKL in the germline V gene. The CDR3, as DNA: TGCGCCAGCAGCCAAGCTGGGGGGATTACTAATGAAAAACTGTTTTTT. Translation gives CASSQAGGITNEKLFF.

This clone has just a few counts. This chain joins TRBV15 and TRBJ1-4; D is perhaps TRBD1 (6 bases). V was clipped by 3 bases and J by 7 bases, with 15 bases between them. CDR3 size: 15 residues. Germline CDR1 LNHNV, CDR2 YYDKDF (reference sequence). The CDR3 bases are TGTGCCACCAGCAGCAAAACAGGGCCGGGTGAAAAACTGTTTTTT. It specifies CATSSKTGPGEKLFF.

This clone was seen more than once but under ten times. In DNA, the CDR3 is TGTGCCAGCCTGGCGGAAAATCAAGAGACCCAGTACTTC. This gives the protein CASLAENQETQYF. The V call is TRBV19, the J call TRBJ2-5, with D unresolved. In germline, CDR1 is LNHDA, CDR2 SQIVND (reference sequence). Trimming removed 9 bases from V and 2 bases from J, with 13 bases in between. This CDR3 spans 13 amino acids.

The V and J genes are TRBV2 and TRBJ1-4, with 10 positions matching TRBD1. After removal of 7 bases from V and 5 bases from J, the junction contained 4 bases not matched to a gene. The CDR3 length is 14 residues. In germline, CDR1 is SNHLY, CDR2 FYNNEI. This chain's CDR3 is CASNLDRGNEKLFF. CDR3 coding DNA: TGTGCCAGCAATCTGGACAGGGGGAATGAAAAACTGTTTTTT.

This clone was seen more than once but under ten times. This CDR3 reads CASSLYGTGVAKNIQYF. DNA for the CDR3: TGTGCCAGCAGTTTATACGGGACAGGGGTAGCCAAAAACATTCAGTACTTC. The genes are TRBV28 and TRBJ2-4, with 10 bases that match TRBD1. V lost 1 base and J lost 0; bases outside the gene matches: 3. CDR1 MDHEN and CDR2 SYDVKM come from the germline V gene. The CDR3 has 17 amino acids.

The rearrangement joins TRBV7-3 to TRBJ2-2; unclear D gene. The germline V gene encodes CDR1 SGHTA and CDR2 FQGTGA. The CDR3 contains 13 residues. Deletions cut 5 bases from V and 5 bases from J, with 9 bases between. In DNA form, the CDR3 reads TGTGCCAGCAGCCGATTCAGGACCGGGGAGCTGTTTTTT. Translating gives CASSRFRTGELFF.

This chain uses TRBV2 with TRBJ2-7; TRBD2 matches 13 bases. CDR1 and CDR2 from the germline V gene are SNHLY and FYNNEI. This CDR3 has 15 residues. V was pared by 6 bases and J by 6 bases, with 8 bases of the junction left unmatched. CDR3 DNA: TGTGCCAGCAGCCGGGGACTAGCGGGAAGGGGCGAGCAGTACTTC. This codes for CASSRGLAGRGEQYF.